One sample yielded the 20 T cell receptor beta chains listed below, sequenced in a study of blood T cell repertoires in COVID-19 (TCRdb year 2020). The library was generated by the immunoSEQ multiplex PCR assay. Sourced from immuneACCESS, this table was stored by TCRdb with only in-frame sequences that have V and J called. A share of the clones is absent; for the studies checked, an unresolved V gene accounts for under half, and the remainder has no known explanation. Within this sample are about 140,000 clones, with about nine tenths of them counted one time only. The ten most abundant clones make up 9.5% to 12% of the sample. The specimen sequenced was peripheral blood. These receptors came from a woman at least 80 years old with acute or convalescent COVID-19.

This clone was picked up one time. This chain links TRBV27 with TRBJ2-7; possible D gene TRBD2, 7 bases. The V end lost 8 bases, the J end lost 7 bases, and 21 bases lay between the germline ends. From germline, CDR1 is MNHEY and CDR2 SMNVEV (reference sequence). The CDR3 spans 14 residues. This CDR3 reads CASRRRGGAREQYF. The CDR3, as DNA: TGTGCCAGCCGGAGGAGGGGGGGGGCCAGGGAGCAGTACTTC.

The chain links TRBV7-8 to TRBJ1-5; TRBD1 agrees at 10 bases. Germline V gene lookup returns CDR1 SGHVS and CDR2 FQNEAQ. Trimming took 1 base from V and 2 from J; bases not matched to a gene: 2. The CDR3 spans 16 residues. Written as DNA, the CDR3 is TGTGCCAGCAGCTTAGTAGGACAGGGGGGCAATCAGCCCCAGCATTTT. Protein product: CASSLVGQGGNQPQHF.

The sample holds one count of this clone. The V call is TRBV18, the J call TRBJ1-3; 9 bases are shared with TRBD1. Germline V gene lookup returns CDR1 KGHSH and CDR2 LQKENI. J lost 4 bases, V lost 2 bases, and 0 bases had no gene match. This CDR3 has 14 residues. CDR3 DNA sequence: TGTGCCAGCTCACCAGGGACAGGGGGAAACACCATATATTTT. Translated: CASSPGTGGNTIYF.

Here the CDR3 reads CASSTTGSDTDTQYF. CDR3 nucleotides: TGTGCCAGTAGTACGACGGGGTCGGACACAGATACGCAGTATTTT. The chain couples TRBV19 to TRBJ2-3, with a tentative D call TRBD2 (5 bases). The CDR3 consists of 15 residues. CDR1 and CDR2 (germline): LNHDA, SQIVND (reference sequence). Between the trimmed V and J ends, which lost 4 bases and 2 bases, there was a span of 13 bases.

With regard to this clone: This CDR3 is also generated by other DNA sequences in the sample. The chain has TRBV7-9 and TRBJ1-1, with 7 bases fitting TRBD1. Trimming cost V 4 bases and J 4 bases; bases outside gene matches: 3. The CDR3 loop spans 13 amino acids. CDR1 and CDR2 from the germline V gene are SEHNR and FQNEAQ (reference sequence). The CDR3 DNA reads as TGTGCCAGCAGCTACCAGGGGGGCACTGAAGCTTTCTTT. Protein product: CASSYQGGTEAFF.

The V and J genes are TRBV14 and TRBJ2-1; maybe TRBD1 (6 bases). V shed 5 bases and J shed 8 bases, with 13 bases lying between them. The germline V gene encodes CDR1 SGHDN and CDR2 FVKESK. The CDR3 is 13 residues long. DNA for the CDR3: TGTGCCAGCAGCAAGCGTTACAGGGATGAGCAGTTCTTC. Its translation: CASSKRYRDEQFF.

V gene TRBV19 combines with J gene TRBJ2-5, with 9 bases aligning to TRBD1. Germline lookup yields CDR1 LNHDA and CDR2 SQIVND (reference sequence). V lost 3 bases to trimming and J lost 9 bases; unmatched junction nucleotides: 11. The CDR3 consists of 15 residues. The CDR3 sequence: CASSIPGQGHRSQYF. CDR3 nucleotide sequence: TGTGCCAGTAGTATTCCGGGACAGGGCCACCGGTCCCAGTACTTC.

The chain has TRBV19 and TRBJ1-1, with 7 nucleotides matching TRBD1. CDR1 and CDR2 (germline): LNHDA, SQIVND (reference sequence). With V trimmed by 3 bases and J by 6 bases, 4 bases remained unmatched. This CDR3 is built from 13 residues. This chain's CDR3 is CASSIQGVSEAFF. The CDR3, as DNA: TGTGCCAGTAGTATCCAGGGGGTTTCTGAAGCTTTCTTT.

This clone was seen only once. This chain links TRBV5-1 with TRBJ2-1; 7 bases match TRBD1. The CDR3 has 14 amino acids. Germline-derived CDR1 and CDR2 are SGHRS and YFSETQ. The trim removed 4 bases at V and 4 bases at J, leaving 5 bases unmatched. CDR3 DNA: TGCGCCAGCAGCGCCGGGACAGAGTACAATGAGCAGTTCTTC. Amino acids: CASSAGTEYNEQFF.

The rearrangement links TRBV11-2 to TRBJ1-4; 7 bases match TRBD1. Germline CDR1 SGHAT, CDR2 FQNNGV. The CDR3 is 14 residues long. V was clipped by 3 bases and J by 3 bases; unmatched bases: 1. Written as DNA, the CDR3 is TGTGCCAGCAGCTTGGGGACAGCTAATGAAAAACTGTTTTTT. Translation gives CASSLGTANEKLFF.

This clone was counted a single time. This rearrangement joins TRBV18 to TRBJ2-3; D is uncertain. CDR3 size: 14 residues. Trimming shortened V by 6 bases and J by 4 bases, and 14 bases separated the two germline ends. The germline gives CDR1 KGHSH, CDR2 LQKENI. CDR3 sequence reads: CASSLRPSPDTQYF. CDR3 bases: TGTGCCAGCTCCCTTCGTCCAAGCCCAGATACGCAGTATTTT.

The chain joins TRBV7-2 to TRBJ2-3, with 12 bases lining up with TRBD2. The ends lost 2 bases at V and 1 base at J; junction bases unmatched: 4. Germline CDR1 is SGHTA and CDR2 is FQGNSA. The CDR3 is made up of 17 amino acids. CDR3 region: CASSLKASGGGTDTQYF. The CDR3 region has the DNA TGTGCCAGCAGCTTAAAGGCTAGCGGGGGGGGCACAGATACGCAGTATTTT.

The chain joins TRBV6-2 or TRBV6-3 to TRBJ1-2; the D is unclear. Looked up from germline, CDR1 is MNHEY and CDR2 is SVGEGT. This CDR3 contains 13 residues. V dropped 4 bases and J dropped 2 bases, with 8 bases sitting between them. As DNA, the CDR3 is TGTGCCAGCAGTTTTCAGAACAACTATGGCTACACCTTC. This translates into CASSFQNNYGYTF.

The V call is TRBV2, the J call TRBJ2-5, with a possible D match to TRBD2 (7 bases). Trimming took off 6 bases at V and 7 bases at J, with 21 bases between the two ends. Germline values: CDR1 SNHLY, CDR2 FYNNEI. The CDR3 totals 15 residues. The CDR3 region has the DNA TGTGCCAGCAGAACCGCGGGGGCCTGGGGGGGGACCCAGTACTTC. Protein sequence: CASRTAGAWGGTQYF.

The chain carries TRBV5-6 and TRBJ1-1; a possible D gene is TRBD1 (6 bases). The germline V gene encodes CDR1 SGHDT and CDR2 YYEEEE. V was cut by 2 bases and J by 1 base, with 21 bases left in between. The CDR3 is 18 amino acids. The CDR3 reads CASSLLGRGGGENTEAFF. The CDR3 DNA is TGTGCCAGCAGCTTATTAGGCAGGGGCGGTGGGGAGAACACTGAAGCTTTCTTT.

DNA of the CDR3: TGTGCCAGCAGCCGCGGGGAGGGAGAGACCCAGTACTTC. Translation: CASSRGEGETQYF. The rearrangement joins TRBV7-3 to TRBJ2-5, with 7 positions matching TRBD2. V gave up 5 bases and J gave up 4 bases; unmatched junction bases: 4. CDR1 is SGHTA and CDR2 is FQGTGA in the germline V gene. The CDR3 covers 13 residues.

This clone occurred once. CDR3 coding DNA: TGTGCCAGCAGCCCCGGCCAGGGGAAAGCTAACTATGGCTACACCTTC. Translated: CASSPGQGKANYGYTF. The J gene is TRBJ1-2, the V gene TRBV7-9; maybe TRBD1 (6 bases). Looked up from germline, CDR1 is SEHNR and CDR2 is FQNEAQ (reference sequence). With 5 bases removed from V and 0 bases from J, the gap between germline ends came to 16 bases. This CDR3 contains 16 residues.

The genes are TRBV19 and TRBJ1-2; no firm D call. The CDR3 consists of 14 residues. V was trimmed by 4 bases and J by 2 bases, leaving 11 bases between them. In germline, CDR1 is LNHDA, CDR2 SQIVND (reference sequence). CDR3: CASSNQVQNYGYTF. CDR3 nucleotides: TGTGCCAGTAGTAATCAGGTTCAGAACTATGGCTACACCTTC.

The CDR3 protein is CASSLMGGGWETQYF. The CDR3 region has the DNA TGTGCCAGCAGTTTGATGGGGGGGGGATGGGAGACCCAGTACTTC. The rearrangement links TRBV6-2 or TRBV6-3 to TRBJ2-5; 7 nucleotides match TRBD2. The J segment lost 5 bases and the V segment lost 4 bases, leaving 10 bases of the junction unmatched. Per the germline V gene, CDR1 is MNHEY and CDR2 is SVGEGT. The CDR3 totals 15 residues.

This chain links TRBV3-1 (or the pseudogene TRBV3-2) with TRBJ1-2; TRBD1 matches at 7 bases. The germline V gene encodes CDR1 LGHDT and CDR2 YNNKEL (reference sequence). The junction had 14 bases not matched to a gene; V was cut back by 4 bases and J by 3 bases. This CDR3 is built from 17 residues. The CDR3 region is CASSPPMSRDSYYGYTF. The DNA of the CDR3 is TGTGCCAGCAGCCCCCCAATGAGCCGGGACAGCTACTATGGCTACACCTTC.